This T cell receptor beta chain stems from a study of T cells in Graves' hyperthyroidism and ophthalmopathy (dated by TCRdb to about 2019). Looking at the study overall: Peripheral blood samples were taken at the time of initial diagnosis, prior to any treatment. To identify TCR V-J signatures that set the groups apart, the researchers used a discovery cohort of 100 or so patients, made up of around 42 with Graves' ophthalmopathy and 55 to 65 with stable Graves' hyperthyroidism. Prospective prediction of ophthalmopathy was tested in an independent validation cohort of some 20 hyperthyroidism patients and roughly 16 patients who later progressed to ophthalmopathy. The roughly 100 discovery patients were randomly divided into training and test sets at a 7:3 ratio. Thyroid tissue and blood T-cell repertoires from several Graves' hyperthyroidism patients were also compared in the study. After sampling, hyperthyroidism patients received methimazole starting at 30 mg daily, and ophthalmopathy patients received high-dose intravenous methylprednisolone. The paper reports TCR Vbeta CDR3 sequencing of roughly 140 peripheral blood samples: under 45 ophthalmopathy, roughly 74 hyperthyroidism and around 17 progressor patients. Here is what the overall study found, with its caveats: Ophthalmopathy was separated from stable hyperthyroidism by a 13 V-J signature model, with around 90% sensitivity and 81% to 82% specificity obtained in cross-validation and 80%/75% obtained in testing. Most expanded thyroid clonotypes (frequency above 0.001) were also detected in blood, a finding suggesting that blood repertoires may reflect thyroid immune responses. Sample size was not statistically predetermined, and blinding of investigators to group allocation was not performed. During validation, the model predicted progression to ophthalmopathy a median of about 5.9 months ahead of onset, with around 70% sensitivity and roughly 72% specificity.

A patient counted as having stable Graves' hyperthyroidism if no progression to ophthalmopathy occurred over 18 months of follow-up. The hyperthyroidism patients were between 18 and 65 years old and newly diagnosed, with a disease duration of less than 2 months. The study excluded patients with uncontrolled infections, other autoimmune diseases, pregnancy or lactation. Diagnoses relied on clinical symptoms, serum thyroxine and TRAb, thyroid ultrasound and orbital computed tomography. Ficoll-Paque density gradient centrifugation was used to isolate PBMCs from about 10 ml of fresh peripheral blood. Total RNA was extracted with Trizol reagent, and quality was checked on an Agilent 2100 Bioanalyzer. The TCR beta CDR3 regions were amplified from RNA transcripts. The TCR CDR3 was subjected to a first round of RT-PCR using the HTBI primer set and the Qiagen OneStep RT-PCR kit. Libraries were constructed in a second round of multiplex PCR, after which size selection and purification were carried out. Paired-end sequencing of the libraries was performed with 100 bp reads on an Illumina HiSeq2000. Per the original workflow: Raw data were processed with SOAPnuke, discarding reads with adapters, uncalled bases, mean Phred below 15, or no exact constant-primer or identifier match. COPE v1.2.5 was used to merge high-quality paired reads, and clonotypes were defined as unique nucleotide sequences. Clonotypes were aligned to IMGT TRBV, TRBD and TRBJ reference segments using MiTCR v1.1. Only V-J combinations with frequency above 0.0001, covering 99% to 99.2% of repertoires, were analysed. The TCS score was defined as F50 (clonal expansion) divided by E x V (chaos), with BLOSUM62-based TCRdist calculated between CDR3 peptides within each V-J. Welch's t-statistics and random forest reduced 500 to 550 V-J features to about 12, which were used in a naive Bayes classifier (R e1071). TCRdb passed the public sequencing reads through fastp at Q25 and MiXCR, retaining productive beta sequences. Each CDR3 protein appears once, grouped with its most common genes and DNA. TCRdb, not the authors, supplied the V and J calls. The sample yields roughly 570,000 distinct CDR3 sequences; less than 20% were counted once. Less than 9.5% of the sample goes to the ten largest clones.

Sequences MDHEN (CDR1) and SYDVKM (CDR2) are obtained from the germline V gene. The V and J ends are trimmed by 2 bases and 3 bases, leaving 15 bases between them. Including cysteine and phenylalanine, the CDR3 has 16 amino acids. Here the CDR3 DNA is all that survives: 48 bases in frame from base 1. This clonotype was seen many times. Its antigen is still unknown. Base qualities are not provided; no much larger clone lies one nucleotide away. The chain links TRBV28 with TRBJ2-3; TRBD1 might be the D gene, on 6 matching bases. The sample comprised blood. The sequence was collected from a woman aged 30 to 39 with Graves' hyperthyroidism. The DNA sequence is given as TGTGCCAGCAGTTTAGGGATCGGGACAAATACAGATACGCAGTATTTT. Its protein product is CASSLGIGTNTDTQYF.